Listed below are T cell receptor beta chains from one sample, sequenced in a study of long-term antiretroviral therapy in people with HIV. The repertoire was sequenced with immunoSEQ multiplex PCR; TCRdb's copy has only in-frame clones and lacks some. The sample consists of over 9,000 clones, roughly 80% of them appearing once. The source was unsorted PBMCs, collected 0.4 years before starting antiretroviral therapy. All receptors derive from a man between 25 and 39 years old with HIV. Both conserved end residues are part of each CDR3. Each record gives: V gene, J gene, clone size, D gene, CDR3 DNA, CDR3 protein. A D gene is named only where the DNA matches it firmly. Not all rows give a size; the values are once, few, many and, for expanded clones, a class.

>TRBV5-6|TRBJ2-7|-|TRBD2
TGTGCCAGCAGCCGTACGCTAGCGGACTACGAGCAGTACTTC
CASSRTLADYEQYF
>TRBV18|TRBJ2-5|-|-
TGTGCCAGCTCACCACCGGTGCGGGGGCCCCAAGAGACCCAGTACTTC
CASSPPVRGPQETQYF
>TRBV19|TRBJ2-7|few|TRBD2
TGTGCCAGTCGTCCTAGCGGGAGGTCCTACGAGCAGTACTTC
CASRPSGRSYEQYF
>TRBV27|TRBJ2-1|few|TRBD1
TGTGCCAGCAGTCGGACAGGGTTCAATGAGCAGTTCTTC
CASSRTGFNEQFF
>TRBV30|TRBJ1-5|-|-
TGTGCCTGGAGCGGGTCAATTAGCAATCAGCCCCAGCATTTT
CAWSGSISNQPQHF
>TRBV5-6|TRBJ1-5|-|-
TGTGCCAGCAGCTTGAATCGCGCAGGCGGGAATCAGCCCCAGCATTTT
CASSLNRAGGNQPQHF
>TRBV7-2|TRBJ1-2|once|TRBD1
TGTGCCAGCAGCCGGGACAGGGGAATCTATGGCTACACCTTC
CASSRDRGIYGYTF
>TRBV5-1|TRBJ1-1|few|-
TGCGCCAGCAGCTGGGCAGCCGACACTGAAGCTTTCTTT
CASSWAADTEAFF
>TRBV7-2|TRBJ2-7|-|-
TGTGCCAGCAGCTTCCTCCCGGGACACCCCTACGAGCAGTACTTC
CASSFLPGHPYEQYF
>TRBV28|TRBJ2-7|-|-
TGTGCCAGCAGCCCTTCGGGGATGGTTGCGAACGAGCAGTACTTC
CASSPSGMVANEQYF
>TRBV19|TRBJ1-2|-|-
TGTGCCAGTAGCCCGACAGTAAATAACTATGGCTACACCTTC
CASSPTVNNYGYTF
>TRBV30|TRBJ2-7|-|TRBD1
TGTGCCTGGAGGGACCAGGGGGCTCCCTACGAGCAGTACTTC
CAWRDQGAPYEQYF
>TRBV28|TRBJ2-2|few|-
TGTGCCAGCAGTCCTCGCGGAACCGGGGAGCTGTTTTTT
CASSPRGTGELFF
>TRBV7-2|TRBJ2-7|-|-
TGTGCCAGCAGCTTAGGGCTACTAAACTACGAGCAGTACTTC
CASSLGLLNYEQYF